The clone carrying this T cell receptor beta chain showed up many times. Noted time point: newly diagnosed GD, antithyroid drugs for less than 3 months. The TCR library was made from RNA extracted from PBMCs. Construction of the TCR beta libraries employed iRepertoire HTBI primers in conjunction with Arm-PCR of CDR3 regions. TCRdb independently ran MiXCR on the multiplex PCR reads; one entry per CDR3 protein. Among 550,000 or so distinct CDR3 sequences, 9.5% to 15% were seen once, and the ten largest hold 8.9%. These data are taken from a study of regulatory T cells in long-lasting Graves disease. With 5 bases clipped from V and 1 base from J, the junction kept 14 bases outside the gene matches. CDR3 length: 18 residues. Germline V CDR1 and CDR2: PRHDT, FYEKMQ (reference sequence). This sample also appeared in a second study, on T cells in Graves' hyperthyroidism and ophthalmopathy. From that study: Patients aged 18 to 65 had newly diagnosed hyperthyroidism of under 2 months' duration. Most thyroid clonotypes that were expanded above 0.001 also turned up in blood.

Sample: peripheral blood mononuclear cells (PBMCs), taken at new diagnosis, from a patient treated with antithyroid drugs. The chain is built from TRBV13 and TRBJ2-3; TRBD2 agrees at 8 bases. This clonotype was sampled from a woman aged 25-40 years with Graves disease. CDR3 DNA: TGTGCCAGCAGCGCCCAGCGGGAGAAAGGGATCGGCACAGATACGCAGTATTTT. It translates to CASSAQREKGIGTDTQYF.